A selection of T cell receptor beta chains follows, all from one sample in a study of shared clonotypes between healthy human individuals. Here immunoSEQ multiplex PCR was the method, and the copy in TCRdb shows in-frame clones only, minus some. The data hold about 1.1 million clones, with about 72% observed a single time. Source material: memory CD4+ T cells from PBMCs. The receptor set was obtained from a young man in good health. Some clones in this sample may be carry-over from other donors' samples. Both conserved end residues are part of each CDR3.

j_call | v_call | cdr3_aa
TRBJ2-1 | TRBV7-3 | CASSRTGEQFF
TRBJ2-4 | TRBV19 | CASSYTGGPKNIQYF
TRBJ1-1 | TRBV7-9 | CASSLSANTEAFF
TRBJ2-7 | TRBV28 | CASKLSQRGSYEQYF
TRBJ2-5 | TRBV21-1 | CASSKFPPGLAGLYQETQYF
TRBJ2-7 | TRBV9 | CASSGAVGLAGEQYF
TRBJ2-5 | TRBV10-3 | CAISGAGDEETQYF
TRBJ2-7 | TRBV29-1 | CSVAGLAGNEQYF
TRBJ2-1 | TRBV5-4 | CASSPSAGSLNNEQFF
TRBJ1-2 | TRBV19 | CASSMGAYGGNNYGYTF
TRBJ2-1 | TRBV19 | CASSIRLARHNEQFF
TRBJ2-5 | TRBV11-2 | CASSSVRGRQETQYF
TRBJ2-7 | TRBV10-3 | CAISPGLAGKLYEQYF
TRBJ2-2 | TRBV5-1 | CASSFTGIRAGELFF
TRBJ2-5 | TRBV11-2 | CASSPVGEGETQYF
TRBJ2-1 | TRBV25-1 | CASSYRTAGTYNEQFF
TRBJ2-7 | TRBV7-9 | CASSLTGTSIGEQYF
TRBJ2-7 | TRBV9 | CASSESPGVEYYEQYF
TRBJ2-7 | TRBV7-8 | CASSLVDGYEQYF
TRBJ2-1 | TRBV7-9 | CASSLDRLAGERNEQFF
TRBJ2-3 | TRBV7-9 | CASSSGQGDTDTQYF
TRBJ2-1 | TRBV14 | CASSPSYPGGAVFF
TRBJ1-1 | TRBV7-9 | CASRRTSGNTEAFF
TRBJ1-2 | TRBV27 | CASSSGTDPYGYTF
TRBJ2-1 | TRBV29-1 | CSVETSGYNEQFF
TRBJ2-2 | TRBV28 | CASSPPGFSDTGELFF
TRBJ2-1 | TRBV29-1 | CSAPGQYNEQFF
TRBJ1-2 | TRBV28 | CASSLSGPANYGYTF
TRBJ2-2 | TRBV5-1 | CASSLDTSPNTGELFF
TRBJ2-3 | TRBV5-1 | CASSSGPTDTQYF
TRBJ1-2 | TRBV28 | CASGDSVANYGYTF
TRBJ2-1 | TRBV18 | CASSPTGTGGRNEQFF
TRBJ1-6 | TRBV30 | CAWSPTGQQNSPLHF
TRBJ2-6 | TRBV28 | CASRLPSGANVLTF
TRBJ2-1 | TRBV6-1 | CASSNRGSYNEQFF
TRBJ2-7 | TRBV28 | CASSTQGGAQYF
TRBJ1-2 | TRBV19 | CASSRDLNYGYTF
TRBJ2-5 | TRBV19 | CASSTQLAGGHQTQYF
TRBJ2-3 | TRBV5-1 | CASSLTGQGSNSDTQYF
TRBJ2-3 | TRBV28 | CASSLFYRGRTDTQYF